The rows below give T cell receptor beta chains drawn from one sample of a study of T cell responses to AZD1222 COVID-19 vaccine. Profiling relied on immunoSEQ multiplex PCR, and the TCRdb table lists in-frame clones only, not all of them. The sample consists of approximately 92,000 clones, roughly 93% of them appearing once. Source: peripheral blood, taken on day 0 of AZD1222 vaccination. Receptors were obtained from an adult in good health. CDR3s include the opening cysteine and the closing phenylalanine or tryptophan. D genes are given only for firm matches. The size entry is marked missing in some rows and otherwise reads once, few, many or a size class.

D gene,clone size,J gene,V gene,CDR3 DNA,CDR3 protein
-,-,TRBJ2-7,TRBV7-3,TGTGCCAGCAGCTTAACGAGGGCAGGGGAAAAAAGCTACGAGCAGTACTTC,CASSLTRAGEKSYEQYF
TRBD1,-,TRBJ1-6,TRBV18,TGTGCCAGCTCACCACAGGGGGCGGATTCACCCCTCCACTTT,CASSPQGADSPLHF
-,-,TRBJ1-1,TRBV12-3/TRBV12-4,TGTGCCAGCGGAGTGACTGCCCACACTGAAGCTTTCTTT,CASGVTAHTEAFF
TRBD2,-,TRBJ2-5,TRBV7-2,TGTGCCAGCAGCCGTAGCGGGGGGCTCCTCCAAGAGACCCAGTACTTC,CASSRSGGLLQETQYF
-,-,TRBJ1-1,TRBV6-6,TGTGCCAGCAGTTTCTCCGGGGCCGGGGGGACTGAAGCTTTCTTT,CASSFSGAGGTEAFF
-,-,TRBJ2-2,TRBV5-1,TGCGCCAGCAGCTTGAGTCCCTCGAACACCGGGGAGCTGTTTTTT,CASSLSPSNTGELFF
TRBD1,once,TRBJ1-2,TRBV12-3/TRBV12-4,TGTGCCAGCAGCCCGGGACAGAAGGATGGCTACACCTTC,CASSPGQKDGYTF
-,-,TRBJ1-2,TRBV6-2/TRBV6-3,TGTGCCAGCAGTTTCCCACAGGGTGCAGATTCGGGCTACACCTTC,CASSFPQGADSGYTF
-,-,TRBJ2-3,TRBV11-1,TGTGCCAGCGGCCTAGTGATTGCAGATACGCAGTATTTT,CASGLVIADTQYF
TRBD1,-,TRBJ1-2,TRBV2,TGTGCCAGCAGTGAATCGGGACAGGCTTCCCTATATGGCTACACCTTC,CASSESGQASLYGYTF
-,few,TRBJ1-5,TRBV12-5,TGTGCTAGTGGTTTGGCGAGGGATCAGCCCCAGCATTTT,CASGLARDQPQHF
TRBD1,few,TRBJ1-2,TRBV7-2,TGTGCCAGCAGGAACCAGGGGGCGAATGGCTACACCTTC,CASRNQGANGYTF
-,-,TRBJ1-5,TRBV10-3,TGTGCCATCAGTGAGGAAGGGGGAAACAATCAGCCCCAGCATTTT,CAISEEGGNNQPQHF
-,few,TRBJ2-7,TRBV7-9,TGTGCCAGCAGCACCCGGTTATCCTACGAGCAGTACTTC,CASSTRLSYEQYF
-,-,TRBJ2-1,TRBV4-3,TGCGCCAGCAGCCAGGAACCGGGACCCAATCGGTTGCAGTTCTTC,CASSQEPGPNRLQFF
-,-,TRBJ1-6,TRBV7-2,TGTGCCAGCAGCTTAGCTTCCGGGGGGCGGAATTCACCCCTCCACTTT,CASSLASGGRNSPLHF
-,-,TRBJ2-7,TRBV18,TGTGCCAGCTCACCACCGAGCCGGATCTCCTACGAGCAGTACTTC,CASSPPSRISYEQYF
-,-,TRBJ2-2,TRBV5-5,TGTGCCAGCAGCTTTTACAGGGTAGACACCGGGGAGCTGTTTTTT,CASSFYRVDTGELFF
-,-,TRBJ1-5,TRBV3-1/TRBV3-2,TGTGCCAGCACCCAATCAGGGGCGGATCAGCCCCAGCATTTT,CASTQSGADQPQHF
-,-,TRBJ1-2,TRBV27,TGTGCCAGCAGTCCCAGGCGGATGTATGGCTACACCTTC,CASSPRRMYGYTF
TRBD1,-,TRBJ2-2,TRBV25-1,TGTGCCAGCAGCGTGACAGGGGGCACCGGGGAGCTGTTTTTT,CASSVTGGTGELFF
-,-,TRBJ2-2,TRBV7-8,TGTGCCAGCAGCCCTCAAGGGGAGCTGTTTTTT,CASSPQGELFF
-,-,TRBJ2-7,TRBV7-9,TGTGCCAGCAGCTCTGAACCGGGAAAGAGCTCCTACGAGCAGTACTTC,CASSSEPGKSSYEQYF
TRBD1,-,TRBJ1-3,TRBV30,TGTGCCTGGAGTGTATACAGGGGGTTGCGAAACACCATATATTTT,CAWSVYRGLRNTIYF
-,few,TRBJ1-5,TRBV21-1,TGTGCCAGCAGCCAATTGGACAGGAATCAGCCCCAGCATTTT,CASSQLDRNQPQHF
-,-,TRBJ1-1,TRBV12-3/TRBV12-4,TGTGCCAGCAGCCCCCGATTCAAGGAGGCTTTCTTT,CASSPRFKEAFF
TRBD1,-,TRBJ1-1,TRBV19,TGTGCCAGTAGTATAGACCGGTTAGGGACAGGTAAGACTGAAGCTTTCTTT,CASSIDRLGTGKTEAFF
TRBD1,-,TRBJ2-1,TRBV11-3,TGTGCCAGCAGCTTACTGGGACAGTACAATGAGCAGTTCTTC,CASSLLGQYNEQFF
TRBD1,-,TRBJ2-1,TRBV4-2,TGTGCCAGCAGCTCCCAGGACAGGGCCAATGAGCAGTTCTTC,CASSSQDRANEQFF
-,-,TRBJ1-5,TRBV6-2/TRBV6-3,TGTGCCAGCAGTTCCACGGGGTCTTCGCCGAATCAGCCCCAGCATTTT,CASSSTGSSPNQPQHF
TRBD2,-,TRBJ2-1,TRBV24-1,TGTGCCACCAGTGATCCTACTTCGGAGCGGGGGGTCAATGAGCAGTTCTTC,CATSDPTSERGVNEQFF
-,-,TRBJ1-1,TRBV15,TGTGCCACCAGCAGAGGGGCCGGCTTGAACACTGAAGCTTTCTTT,CATSRGAGLNTEAFF
-,once,TRBJ2-3,TRBV27,TGTGCCACCCAAACAGGGTTCACGAGCACAGATACGCAGTATTTT,CATQTGFTSTDTQYF
-,-,TRBJ2-3,TRBV12-3/TRBV12-4,TGTGCCAGCAGTTTAGTTACAGATACGCAGTATTTT,CASSLVTDTQYF
TRBD1,-,TRBJ1-5,TRBV6-2/TRBV6-3,TGTGCCAGCAGCCCTCTTTACCTGACAGGGTCGAATCAGCCCCAGCATTTT,CASSPLYLTGSNQPQHF
-,-,TRBJ1-2,TRBV5-1,TGCGCCAGCAGCTTGGATTCGGCCGCCCGTGGCTACACCTTC,CASSLDSAARGYTF
TRBD1,once,TRBJ1-2,TRBV6-2/TRBV6-3,TGTGCCAGCAGTTACGGGGGACAGGGGAGACGCTACACCTTC,CASSYGGQGRRYTF
TRBD1,-,TRBJ2-1,TRBV29-1,TGCAGCTCCCGACAGGGGGACAATGAGCAGTTCTTC,CSSRQGDNEQFF
TRBD1,-,TRBJ1-3,TRBV19,TGTGCCAGTAGTATTGGGACAGCCCGAAACACCATATATTTT,CASSIGTARNTIYF
-,once,TRBJ2-3,TRBV6-5,TGTGCCAGCAGTCATATCCCCGATACGCAGTATTTT,CASSHIPDTQYF
-,-,TRBJ1-2,TRBV28,TGTGCCAGCAGTTTTTTCCCCGGGACTGGAGCTAACTATGGCTACACCTTC,CASSFFPGTGANYGYTF
-,-,TRBJ1-1,TRBV19,TGTGCCAGTGTGATGCAGGGTAGAGCTTTCTTT,CASVMQGRAFF
TRBD1,-,TRBJ1-2,TRBV6-5,TGTGCCAGCAGTCCCTCCACAGGGGCAAATTATGGCTACACCTTC,CASSPSTGANYGYTF
-,-,TRBJ1-5,TRBV12-2,TGTGCAAGTCGCTTACAGAGTAGTTCCGGGGGCAATCAGCCCCAGCATTTT,CASRLQSSSGGNQPQHF
-,once,TRBJ1-6,TRBV19,TGTGCCAGTAGTAGAACTTGGAGGAGCTCCTATAATTCACCCCTCCACTTT,CASSRTWRSSYNSPLHF
TRBD2,-,TRBJ2-7,TRBV6-2/TRBV6-3,TGTGCCAGCAGTTCCGCCGGGACTAGCGGGGGATACGAGCAGTACTTC,CASSSAGTSGGYEQYF
TRBD2,once,TRBJ2-2,TRBV7-7,TGTGCTAGCAGCTGGTTACCCAGCGGGGGGAACACCGGGGAGCTGTTTTTT,CASSWLPSGGNTGELFF
-,-,TRBJ1-2,TRBV5-6,TGTGCCAGCAGACATTTGTCCCGCGGAAACTATGGCTACACCTTC,CASRHLSRGNYGYTF
-,-,TRBJ2-5,TRBV5-4,TGTGCCAGCAGCCGCCCGTGGCCACAAGAGACCCAGTACTTC,CASSRPWPQETQYF
-,medium-sized,TRBJ2-1,TRBV5-1,TGCGCCAGCAGCTCGGAACCCGGGACATCCGGTGGGCAGTTCTTC,CASSSEPGTSGGQFF
TRBD2,-,TRBJ2-1,TRBV7-8,TGTGCCAGCAGCTCTACCCAAGGACTAGCGGGGTACAATGAGCAGTTCTTC,CASSSTQGLAGYNEQFF